Sequencing of this T cell receptor (beta chain) was carried out in a study of cytotoxic CD8 clonotypes in ibrutinib-treated CLL. The length of the CDR3 is 16 residues. Clones were sequenced by immunoSEQ multiplex PCR, and TCRdb holds only the in-frame ones, with some missing. The sample includes tens of thousands of clones, about nine tenths seen only once; the top ten take 3.1%. Sequencing used PBMCs, obtained after 12 months of ibrutinib treatment. The gene calls are TRBV21-1 and TRBJ2-5; the table gives TRBD1 as D, unverified against the DNA. TRBV21-1 has pseudogene status. The sequence derives from a human donor with chronic lymphocytic leukemia. The CDR3 DNA reads as TGTGCCAGCAGCAAAGTAGGGACAGCAGGGCTAGAGACCCAGTACTTC. This encodes CASSKVGTAGLETQYF.